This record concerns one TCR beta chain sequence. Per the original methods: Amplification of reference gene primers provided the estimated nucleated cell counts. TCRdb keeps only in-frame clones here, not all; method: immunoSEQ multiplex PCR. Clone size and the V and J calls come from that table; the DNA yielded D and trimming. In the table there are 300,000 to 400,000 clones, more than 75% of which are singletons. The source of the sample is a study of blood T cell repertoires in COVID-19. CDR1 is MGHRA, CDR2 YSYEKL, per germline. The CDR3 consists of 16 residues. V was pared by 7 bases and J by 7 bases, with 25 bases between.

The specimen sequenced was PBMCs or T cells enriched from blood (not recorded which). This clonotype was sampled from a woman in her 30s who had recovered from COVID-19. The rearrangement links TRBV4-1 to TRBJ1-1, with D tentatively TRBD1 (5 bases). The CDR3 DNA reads TGCGCCAGCATCCCGGCGGGGGTTCCAGGGCCCCTTGAAGCTTTCTTT. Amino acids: CASIPAGVPGPLEAFF.